This T cell receptor beta chain was profiled in a study of T cells in Graves' hyperthyroidism and ophthalmopathy. This CDR3 is built from 13 residues. Germline V gene lookup returns CDR1 SSHAT and CDR2 FNYEAQ (reference sequence). Study findings and constraints: In blood, most of the thyroid clonotypes expanded above 0.001 were also present.

This clonotype was observed at least ten times. What it binds is unknown. One junction end disagrees with the germline gene, perhaps due to a read error. The investigators amplified TCR beta CDR3 regions from RNA transcripts. Initially, a first-round RT-PCR of the TCR CDR3 employed the HTBI primer set. TCRdb passed the multiplex PCR reads through MiXCR, listing each CDR3 protein once. The table records 490,000 or so distinct CDR3 sequences, about 20% of them present only once. Duration under 3 months, a NOSPECS grade of at least 4, and a Clinical Activity Score of at least 3 characterized the ophthalmopathy patients. It was 10 ml of fresh peripheral blood that supplied the PBMCs.

This sequence originates from a man aged 40-49 years with Graves' ophthalmopathy. This chain joins TRBV7-7 and TRBJ2-3; no clear D gene. The sequencing input was blood. The CDR3 DNA reads TGTGCTAGCAGCTTAGCCGAAGCAGATACGCAGTATTTT. This gives the protein CASSLAEADTQYF.